Included here is one TCR beta chain sequence, with context. Its antigen is as yet unknown. This sample is drawn from a study of a mutant IDH1 vaccine in newly diagnosed glioma. Study in general: Males made up roughly 62% and females about 38% of treated patients, whose mean age was around 41 years. At week 35 came visit V12, and visit V13 followed at week 47.

Time point indicated: week 35, safety follow-up. Topical imiquimod was applied with each vaccine dose, which held 300 ug of mutant IDH1 20-mer peptide. The assay was immunoSEQ multiplex PCR, and TCRdb's table has in-frame clones only and misses some. The data hold about 27,000 clones, with under 80% observed a single time. The CDR3 loop spans 13 amino acids. Trimming removed 2 bases at V and 4 bases at J, with 9 bases between. Germline assignment: CDR1 SGDLS and CDR2 YYNGEE. The sequences come from PBMCs, collected from a glioma patient whose treatment included an IDH1 peptide vaccine. The chain employs TRBV9 and TRBJ1-1; no clear D. This sequence was found in a man aged 50 to 60 with glioma. Written as DNA, the CDR3 is TGTGCCAGCAGCGTGGCGGTGTCCACTGAAGCTTTCTTT. Its translation: CASSVAVSTEAFF.